The 2 T cell receptor beta chains listed next were all sequenced from one sample in a study of blood T cell repertoires in COVID-19. Using immunoSEQ multiplex PCR, the repertoire was profiled, and TCRdb retains in-frame clones only, with some absent. This table holds over 150,000 clones, around 81% found once. Source material: PBMCs or T cells enriched from blood (not recorded which). The receptors originated from a man in his forties who had recovered from COVID-19.

The V and J genes are TRBV6-4 and TRBJ2-2; 7 bases match TRBD1. Germline CDR1 and CDR2: MRHNA and SNTAGT. The CDR3 runs to 16 residues. V shed 5 bases, J shed 4 bases, and the junction held 10 bases outside the gene matches. CDR3 in amino acids: CASSPGQNLVTGELFF. CDR3 nucleotides: TGTGCCAGCAGTCCGGGACAGAATCTAGTCACCGGGGAGCTGTTTTTT.

Only a few counts were recorded for this clone. This chain connects TRBV7-9 to TRBJ2-2; 7 bases are shared with TRBD1. The CDR3 is made up of 15 amino acids. The junction had 2 bases not matched to a gene; V was cut back by 2 bases and J by 2 bases. Germline CDR1 and CDR2: SEHNR and FQNEAQ (reference sequence). Here the CDR3 reads CASSLYRGNTGELFF. In DNA form, the CDR3 reads TGTGCCAGCAGCTTATACAGGGGAAACACCGGGGAGCTGTTTTTT.